One sample yielded the 12 T cell receptor beta chains listed below, sequenced in a study of blood T cell repertoires in COVID-19. The data were produced by immunoSEQ multiplex PCR, yet TCRdb's version contains in-frame clones alone and is incomplete. The table has about 220,000 clones, around 83% seen once. Sequencing was performed on peripheral blood. All receptors come from a man aged 40-49 years who had recovered from COVID-19.

The V gene is TRBV29-1, the J gene TRBJ1-3, with unresolved D. Germline CDR1 reads SQVTM; CDR2 reads ANQGSEA. The V gene lost 4 bases and the J gene lost 1 base, with 8 bases spanning the gap. There are 13 residues in the CDR3. The CDR3 protein is CSVGSPSGNTIYF. In DNA, the CDR3 is TGCAGCGTTGGGAGCCCATCTGGAAACACCATATATTTT.

This chain joins TRBV30 and TRBJ1-5; D is unclear. Trimming removed 5 bases from V and 0 bases from J, with 17 bases in between. The CDR3 is made up of 16 amino acids. The germline V gene has CDR1 GTSNPN and CDR2 SVGIG (reference sequence). CDR3 region: CAWSRRRRYSNQPQHF. CDR3 in DNA: TGTGCCTGGTCCAGACGGAGGAGGTATAGCAATCAGCCCCAGCATTTT.

Here the CDR3 DNA reads TGCAGCGTTGAAGGTTCGGGGACAGGGGTTGGCTATGGCTACACCTTC. Amino acids: CSVEGSGTGVGYGYTF. V gene TRBV29-1 combines with J gene TRBJ1-2, with 10 positions matching TRBD1. This CDR3 comprises 16 residues. V lost 1 base and J lost 4; bases outside the gene matches: 9. Germline assignment: CDR1 SQVTM and CDR2 ANQGSEA. Full variable domain (rest looked up from reference TRBV29-1 and TRBJ1-2): SAVISQKPSRDICQRGTSLTIQCQVDSQVTMMFWYRQQPGQSLTLIATANQGSEATYESGFVIDKFPISRPNLTFSTLTVSNMSPEDSSIYLCSVEGSGTGVGYGYTFGSGTRLTVV.

This chain connects TRBV4-3 to TRBJ1-3; D unresolved. Trimming cost V 0 bases and J 0 bases, with 12 bases left between them. The CDR3 sequence is 17 residues long. The germline gives CDR1 LGHNA, CDR2 YSLEER. Written as DNA, the CDR3 is TGCGCCAGCAGCCAAGACTGGGGAGGGAACTCTGGAAACACCATATATTTT. Translating gives CASSQDWGGNSGNTIYF.

This chain joins TRBV6-5 and TRBJ2-5; 7 bases match TRBD2. The CDR3 has 16 amino acids. The germline V gene encodes CDR1 MNHEY and CDR2 SVGAGI. V dropped 0 bases and J dropped 1; count of bases not matched to a gene: 5. In DNA, the CDR3 is TGTGCCAGCAGTTACTCGAGCGGGGTAACCCAAGAGACCCAGTACTTC. This encodes CASSYSSGVTQETQYF.

This clone appeared a few times. This chain links TRBV7-8 with TRBJ1-2; possibly TRBD1 for D (6 bases). V dropped 0 bases and J dropped 4 bases, with 12 bases sitting between them. CDR3 length: 15 residues. Germline loops: CDR1 SGHVS, CDR2 FQNEAQ. This chain's CDR3 is CASSLARGPRYGYTF. The CDR3 DNA reads as TGTGCCAGCAGCTTAGCGCGGGGGCCGCGCTATGGCTACACCTTC.

The genes are TRBV5-1 and TRBJ1-6, with D perhaps matching TRBD1 (6 bases). CDR1 is SGHRS and CDR2 is YFSETQ in the germline V gene. The CDR3 totals 14 residues. V was trimmed by 4 bases and J by 9 bases, leaving 14 bases between them. CDR3 residues: CASSQRDIASPLHF. In DNA form, the CDR3 reads TGCGCCAGCAGCCAACGGGACATAGCTTCACCCCTCCACTTT.

On this clone: The same CDR3 is also encoded by other DNA sequences in this sample. The chain couples TRBV9 to TRBJ2-3; weak D call: TRBD1 (5 bases). Trimming removed 0 bases from V and 1 base from J, with 6 bases in between. The germline gives CDR1 SGDLS, CDR2 YYNGEE. The CDR3 length is 14 residues. CDR3 protein: CASSVVQGTDTQYF. The CDR3 nucleotides are TGTGCCAGCAGCGTAGTACAGGGCACAGATACGCAGTATTTT.

V and J are TRBV5-4 and TRBJ2-5; TRBD1 agrees at 7 bases. The J segment lost 1 base and the V segment lost 3 bases, leaving 3 bases of the junction unmatched. Germline CDR1 reads SGHNT; CDR2 reads YYREEE (reference sequence). This CDR3 has 14 residues. This chain's CDR3 is CASSWRQGQETQYF. The CDR3, as DNA: TGTGCCAGCAGCTGGAGACAGGGCCAAGAGACCCAGTACTTC.

V gene TRBV7-2 combines with J gene TRBJ2-3; TRBD2 aligns across 8 bases. V was clipped by 4 bases and J by 0 bases; unmatched bases: 3. This CDR3 region has 15 residues. Germline CDR1 reads SGHTA; CDR2 reads FQGNSA. The CDR3 DNA sequence: TGTGCCAGCAGCTCCTTAGCGGGAAGCACAGATACGCAGTATTTT. The encoded protein is CASSSLAGSTDTQYF.

This CDR3 reads CASRSGTDYGYTF. CDR3 DNA: TGTGCCAGCAGATCCGGGACAGATTATGGCTACACCTTC. The chain couples TRBV12-3 or TRBV12-4 to TRBJ1-2; 7 bases agree with TRBD1. V was pared by 6 bases and J by 5 bases, with 6 bases of the junction left unmatched. The CDR3 spans 13 residues.

This sequence joins TRBV11-3 and TRBJ2-3; TRBD2 matches 9 bases. The CDR3 is made up of 15 amino acids. The V and J ends lost 0 bases and 5 bases, in that order; junction bases with no gene match: 3. Germline CDR1 reads SGHNT; CDR2 reads YENEEA. The CDR3 loop reads CASSLEEAGGDTQYF. The CDR3 coding sequence is TGTGCCAGCAGCTTAGAAGAAGCGGGGGGAGATACGCAGTATTTT.